This T cell receptor beta chain was identified in a study of blood T cell repertoires in COVID-19. Study-wide context: Samples taken during acute and convalescent COVID-19 were collected in the United States, Italy and Spain. Sample material is recorded as cDNA or gDNA derived from T cells, B-cell-depleted T cells, or PBMCs.

With 8 bases removed from V and 5 bases from J, the gap between germline ends came to 21 bases. Germline V gene lookup returns CDR1 MNHEY and CDR2 SVGAGI. The CDR3 loop spans 15 amino acids. Original data processing: Amplification from reference gene primers served as the basis for estimated nucleated cell counts. TCRdb's table, derived via immunoSEQ multiplex PCR, lists solely in-frame clones and lacks some. V and J calls and clone size are given by that table; D and trimming were obtained from the DNA. The sample has about 210,000 clones; around nine tenths are singletons. The J gene is TRBJ1-2, the V gene TRBV6-5, with D possibly being TRBD1 (5 bases). Sequencing input: peripheral blood. The receptor was derived from a middle-aged woman with acute or convalescent COVID-19. CDR3 sequence reads: CASAAGFSGLYGYTF. Here the CDR3 DNA reads TGTGCCAGCGCAGCGGGTTTTTCGGGGCTTTATGGCTACACCTTC.